One sample yielded the 9 T cell receptor beta chains listed below, sequenced in a study of blood T cell repertoires in COVID-19. TCRdb's copy holds only in-frame clones and misses some; the assay was immunoSEQ multiplex PCR. Of 250,000 to 350,000 clones in the sample, 80% to 90% were seen once. The sample taken for sequencing was PBMCs or T cells enriched from blood (not recorded which). Receptor source: a woman younger than 45 who had recovered from COVID-19.

V gene TRBV6-4 combines with J gene TRBJ2-3, with 8 bases aligning to TRBD2. The trim removed 0 bases at V and 2 bases at J, leaving 4 bases unmatched. CDR1 is MRHNA and CDR2 is SNTAGT in the germline V gene. This CDR3 contains 16 residues. CDR3 nucleotides: TGTGCCAGCAGTGACTCTGGCGGGGGGCCCACAGATACGCAGTATTTT. The encoded protein is CASSDSGGGPTDTQYF.

The chain has TRBV20-1 and TRBJ1-6; TRBD1 agrees at 8 bases. The CDR3 consists of 17 residues. The trim removed 3 bases at V and 9 bases at J, leaving 16 bases unmatched. Per the germline V gene, CDR1 is DFQATT and CDR2 is SNEGSKA (reference sequence). DNA of the CDR3: TGCAGTGCTAGTGGAGGGACAGGCGTACCTTCTAGTTCACCCCTCCACTTT. It is translated as CSASGGTGVPSSSPLHF.

The chain carries TRBV7-9 and TRBJ2-7; 12 nucleotides line up with TRBD2. The CDR3 has 18 amino acids. Germline lookup yields CDR1 SEHNR and CDR2 FQNEAQ (reference sequence). Losses at the gene ends were 4 bases for V and 0 bases for J; bases not matched to a gene: 10. The CDR3 DNA follows: TGTGCCAGCAGCTCTCGGACTAGCGGGGACGTGAGCTCCTACGAGCAGTACTTC. Its protein is CASSSRTSGDVSSYEQYF.

This clone showed up just a few times. The J gene is TRBJ2-2, the V gene TRBV19; unclear D gene. Germline values: CDR1 LNHDA, CDR2 SQIVND (reference sequence). CDR3 length equals 13 residues. V was shortened by 5 bases and J by 7 bases, with 11 bases between the two germline ends. The CDR3 region is CASSPTDHGELFF. In DNA, the CDR3 is TGTGCCAGTAGTCCTACCGATCACGGGGAGCTGTTTTTT. Full variable domain (remainder filled in from reference TRBV19 and TRBJ2-2): DGGITQSPKYLFRKEGQNVTLSCEQNLNHDAMYWYRQDPGQGLRLIYYSQIVNDFQKGDIAEGYSVSREKKESFPLTVTSAQKNPTAFYLCASSPTDHGELFFGEGSRLTVL.

This clone has at least ten counts. The chain employs TRBV6-2 or TRBV6-3 and TRBJ2-7, with 9 bases lining up with TRBD2. This CDR3 has 14 amino acids. V was pared by 3 bases and J by 4 bases, with 4 bases of the junction left unmatched. Germline V gene sequence: CDR1 MNHEY, CDR2 SVGEGT. CDR3 loop: CASSYETSGYEQYF. The CDR3 DNA is TGTGCCAGCAGTTATGAAACTAGCGGGTACGAGCAGTACTTC.

The chain uses TRBV10-2 and TRBJ2-1; D is uncertain. The germline V gene encodes CDR1 WSHSY and CDR2 SAAADI. The CDR3 length is 14 residues. The V and J ends lost 7 bases and 0 bases respectively, with 10 bases between them. CDR3 in amino acids: CASTNPYSYNEQFF. CDR3 in DNA: TGCGCCAGCACTAACCCTTACTCCTACAATGAGCAGTTCTTC.

V is TRBV19 and J is TRBJ2-7; TRBD1 aligns across 7 bases. The V and J ends lost 4 bases and 2 bases, in that order; junction bases with no gene match: 11. Germline-derived CDR1 and CDR2 are LNHDA and SQIVND (reference sequence). The CDR3 contains 16 residues. The CDR3 sequence: CASSNEGASPAYEQYF. Here the CDR3 DNA reads TGTGCCAGTAGTAATGAGGGGGCGTCTCCCGCCTACGAGCAGTACTTC.

Points on this clone: With a far larger clone one base away, a read error is the likely cause. The chain joins TRBV12-3 or TRBV12-4 to TRBJ1-1; TRBD1 is a possible D gene (6 bases). V was cut by 5 bases and J by 4 bases, with 8 bases left in between. This CDR3 has 12 residues. Here the CDR3 reads CASSTGSTEAFF. The CDR3 DNA is TGTGCCAGCAGTACAGGGAGCACTGAAGCTTTCTTT.

Only one count was recorded for this clone. J is TRBJ2-7 and V is TRBV5-1, with TRBD2 as a possible D gene (6 bases). Germline loops: CDR1 SGHRS, CDR2 YFSETQ. This CDR3 spans 15 amino acids. The V end lost 0 bases, the J end lost 4 bases, and 14 bases lay between the germline ends. CDR3 sequence (DNA): TGCGCCAGCAGCTTGGTTGGCGGGGACGAATACGAGCAGTACTTC. This gives the protein CASSLVGGDEYEQYF.